A selection of T cell receptor beta chains follows, all from one sample in a study of blood T cell repertoires in COVID-19. Profiled with immunoSEQ multiplex PCR; TCRdb holds only in-frame clones, not every one. In the table there are just over 300,000 clones, approximately 90% of which are singletons. Sequenced input: PBMCs or T cells enriched from blood (not recorded which). The receptors stem from a man aged 25 to 40 who had recovered from COVID-19. Each CDR3 is given with its conserved first and last residue. A D gene is named only where the DNA matches it firmly. Size is stated for part of the rows, as once, few or many counts, or as a class when the clone is expanded.

>once|-|TRBJ1-2|TRBV7-9
CASSLLPGANYGYTF
TGTGCCAGCAGCTTACTCCCGGGAGCTAACTATGGCTACACCTTC
>-|-|TRBJ1-3|TRBV2
CASTLNGLSSGNTIYF
TGTGCCAGCACTTTAAATGGACTTAGCTCTGGAAACACCATATATTTT
>-|TRBD1|TRBJ1-1|TRBV9
CASSAGQVNTEAFF
TGTGCCAGCAGCGCGGGACAGGTGAACACTGAAGCTTTCTTT
>-|TRBD2|TRBJ2-1|TRBV4-2
CASSPIGLAGNNEQFF
TGTGCCAGCAGCCCAATAGGACTAGCGGGGAACAATGAGCAGTTCTTC
>-|TRBD2|TRBJ2-1|TRBV25-1
CASSGSLAGGNEQFF
TGTGCCAGCAGTGGATCACTAGCGGGAGGTAATGAGCAGTTCTTC
>-|TRBD1|TRBJ2-3|TRBV18
CASSPPRRSGTGRSDTQYF
TGTGCCAGCTCACCACCAAGACGCTCGGGGACAGGACGGAGCGATACGCAGTATTTT
>once|-|TRBJ1-2|TRBV3-1/TRBV3-2
CASSQVNPGDSDGYTF
TGTGCCAGCAGCCAAGTGAATCCGGGAGATTCTGATGGCTACACCTTC
>-|TRBD1|TRBJ1-1|TRBV6-5
CATSTQGAVNTEAFF
TGTGCCACCTCGACCCAGGGGGCCGTGAACACTGAAGCTTTCTTT
>-|TRBD2|TRBJ2-3|TRBV10-3
CAISESALAGGHTDTQYF
TGTGCCATCAGTGAGTCCGCACTAGCGGGGGGACACACAGATACGCAGTATTTT
>-|TRBD2|TRBJ2-7|TRBV2
CASSDLLAVAYEQYF
TGTGCCAGCAGTGACCTACTAGCGGTTGCCTACGAGCAGTACTTC
>few|TRBD1|TRBJ2-7|TRBV6-5
CASSPGTGPQGEQYF
TGTGCCAGCAGCCCCGGGACAGGGCCCCAGGGCGAGCAGTACTTC
>-|TRBD2|TRBJ2-5|TRBV11-2
CASSLLKIAGGTETQYF
TGTGCCAGCAGCTTACTGAAGATAGCGGGGGGTACGGAGACCCAGTACTTC
>-|TRBD2|TRBJ2-3|TRBV13
CASRRVPGLAGEDTQYF
TGTGCCAGTCGTCGAGTCCCAGGACTAGCGGGAGAAGATACGCAGTATTTT
>once|TRBD1|TRBJ1-1|TRBV15
CATSRTTGATEAFF
TGTGCCACCAGCAGGACCACAGGGGCCACTGAAGCTTTCTTT
>-|-|TRBJ2-3|TRBV28
CASSFSTDTQYF
TGTGCCAGCAGTTTTTCAACAGATACGCAGTATTTT
>-|-|TRBJ1-5|TRBV2
CASSGQGYSNQPQHF
TGTGCCAGCAGTGGCCAGGGCTATAGCAATCAGCCCCAGCATTTT
>-|-|TRBJ2-7|TRBV30
CAYHRAGAYEQYF
TGTGCCTACCACAGGGCCGGAGCCTACGAGCAGTACTTC
>-|TRBD2|TRBJ2-7|TRBV9
CASSGGLAGVRYEQYF
TGTGCCAGCAGCGGGGGACTAGCGGGAGTACGATACGAGCAGTACTTC
>-|TRBD2|TRBJ2-3|TRBV7-9
CASSAGRFDTQYF
TGTGCCAGCAGCGCCGGGAGGTTTGATACGCAGTATTTT
>-|-|TRBJ1-1|TRBV5-4
CALREGSSTEAFF
TGTGCCCTGCGGGAGGGGAGTAGCACTGAAGCTTTCTTT
>-|TRBD1|TRBJ1-2|TRBV29-1
CSVEVRQGYGYTF
TGCAGCGTTGAAGTCCGACAGGGGTATGGCTACACCTTC
>once|TRBD2|TRBJ2-7|TRBV5-4
CASSWGLAGGPSEQYF
TGTGCCAGCAGCTGGGGACTAGCGGGAGGCCCTTCCGAGCAGTACTTC
>-|-|TRBJ1-2|TRBV5-4
CASSLGIPGSANYGYTF
TGTGCCAGCAGCTTGGGAATTCCAGGGTCCGCTAACTATGGCTACACCTTC
>once|-|TRBJ2-4|TRBV7-2
CASSLGGVKNIQYF
TGTGCCAGCAGCTTGGGGGGAGTCAAAAACATTCAGTACTTC
>-|TRBD1|TRBJ2-1|TRBV5-4
CASSPLSGQGFANEQFF
TGTGCCAGCAGCCCGCTGAGCGGACAGGGGTTTGCTAATGAGCAGTTCTTC
>-|TRBD1|TRBJ2-1|TRBV5-6
CASSRTGGGHNEQFF
TGTGCCAGCAGCCGGACAGGGGGCGGCCACAATGAGCAGTTCTTC
>-|-|TRBJ2-2|TRBV28
CASSLRRGGELFF
TGTGCCAGCAGTTTACGCAGAGGCGGGGAGCTGTTTTTT
>-|-|TRBJ1-3|TRBV3-1/TRBV3-2
CASSRRGREGNTIYF
TGTGCCAGCAGCCGGAGAGGCAGGGAAGGAAACACCATATATTTT
>-|TRBD1|TRBJ1-1|TRBV29-1
CSVELGQGSSAFF
TGCAGCGTTGAGTTGGGACAGGGGTCGTCGGCTTTCTTT
>-|TRBD1|TRBJ1-1|TRBV7-9
CASSQLFGTGSFRAFF
TGTGCCAGCAGTCAATTGTTTGGGACAGGGTCTTTTCGGGCTTTCTTT
>few|-|TRBJ1-2|TRBV12-3/TRBV12-4
CASSLAQIYGYTF
TGTGCCAGCAGTTTAGCACAGATCTATGGCTACACCTTC
>-|-|TRBJ1-2|TRBV10-3
CATQQGNYGYTF
TGTGCCACCCAACAGGGTAACTATGGCTACACCTTC
>-|-|TRBJ1-5|TRBV18
CASSSEVGDQPQHF
TGTGCCAGCTCCTCTGAGGTCGGCGATCAGCCCCAGCATTTT
>-|TRBD1|TRBJ1-4|TRBV7-2
CASSLGPPDRGGNEKLFF
TGTGCCAGCAGCTTAGGGCCCCCAGACAGGGGGGGAAATGAAAAACTGTTTTTT
>-|-|TRBJ1-2|TRBV30
CAWTAGQKKYGYTF
TGTGCCTGGACCGCCGGACAGAAAAAATATGGCTACACCTTC
>-|-|TRBJ2-3|TRBV5-4
CASSVRDSIHF
TGTGCCAGCAGCGTCCGGGACTCCATCCATTTT
>-|-|TRBJ1-1|TRBV4-2
CASSERIQNTEAFF
TGTGCCAGCAGTGAGCGAATACAGAACACTGAAGCTTTCTTT
>-|TRBD2|TRBJ2-1|TRBV29-1
CSAAGLPNNEQFF
TGCAGCGCCGCGGGACTACCAAACAATGAGCAGTTCTTC